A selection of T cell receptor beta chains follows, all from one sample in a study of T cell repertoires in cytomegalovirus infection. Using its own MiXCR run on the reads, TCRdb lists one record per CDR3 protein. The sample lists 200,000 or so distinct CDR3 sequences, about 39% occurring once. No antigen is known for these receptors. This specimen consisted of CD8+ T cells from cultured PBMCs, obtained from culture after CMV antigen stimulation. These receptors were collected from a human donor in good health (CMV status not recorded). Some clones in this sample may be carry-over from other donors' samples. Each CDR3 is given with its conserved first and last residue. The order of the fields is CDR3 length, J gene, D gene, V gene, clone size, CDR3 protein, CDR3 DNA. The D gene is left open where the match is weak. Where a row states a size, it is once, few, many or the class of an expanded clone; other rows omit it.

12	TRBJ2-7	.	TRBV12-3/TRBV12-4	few	CASSFRGNEQYF	TGTGCCAGCAGTTTTCGGGGGAATGAGCAGTACTTC
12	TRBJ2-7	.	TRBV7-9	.	CASSEPEDEQYF	TGTGCCAGCAGCGAGCCCGAGGACGAGCAGTACTTC
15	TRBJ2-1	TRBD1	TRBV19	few	CASSIRDRAYNEQFF	TGTGCCAGTAGTATACGGGACAGGGCCTACAATGAGCAGTTCTTC
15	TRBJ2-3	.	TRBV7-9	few	CASSSVGMEADTQYF	TGTGCCAGCAGCTCCGTTGGAATGGAGGCAGATACGCAGTATTTT
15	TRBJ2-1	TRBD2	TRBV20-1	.	CSAASPGTSGADGVF	TGCAGTGCAGCGAGTCCCGGGACTAGCGGGGCCGATGGGGTCTTC
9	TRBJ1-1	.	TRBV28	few	CGGRRKAFF	TGTGGGGGGAGGCGGAAAGCTTTCTTT
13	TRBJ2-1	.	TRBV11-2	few	CASSWGQYNEQFF	TGTGCCAGCAGCTGGGGACAATACAATGAGCAGTTCTTC
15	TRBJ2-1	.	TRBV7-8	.	CASSLGAGLLYEQFF	TGTGCCAGCAGCTTAGGAGCGGGCCTTCTATATGAGCAGTTCTTC
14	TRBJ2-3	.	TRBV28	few	CASSLAGPTDTQYF	TGTGCCAGCAGTTTGGCAGGTCCCACAGATACGCAGTATTTT
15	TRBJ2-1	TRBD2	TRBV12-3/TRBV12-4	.	CASSRASGRRDEQFF	TGTGCCAGCAGTAGGGCTAGCGGGAGAAGGGATGAGCAGTTCTTC
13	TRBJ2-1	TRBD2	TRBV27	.	CASSLAGEGEQFF	TGTGCCAGCAGTTTAGCGGGAGAGGGTGAGCAGTTCTTC
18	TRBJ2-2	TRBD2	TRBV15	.	CATSRGREGPSNTGELFF	TGTGCCACCAGCAGAGGTCGGGAGGGCCCGTCGAACACCGGGGAGCTGTTTTTT
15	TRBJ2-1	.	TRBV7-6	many	CASSLARSSYNEQFF	TGTGCCAGCAGCTTAGCCAGGAGCTCCTACAATGAGCAGTTCTTC
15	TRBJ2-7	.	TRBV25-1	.	CASSGSRGRFYEQYF	TGTGCCAGCAGTGGATCGAGGGGGAGATTCTACGAGCAGTACTTC
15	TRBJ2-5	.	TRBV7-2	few	CASSLVGYGQETQYF	TGTGCCAGCAGCTTAGTTGGGTACGGGCAAGAGACCCAGTACTTC
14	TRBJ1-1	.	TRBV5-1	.	CASSPGPPNTEAFF	TGCGCCAGCAGTCCGGGACCCCCGAACACTGAAGCTTTCTTT
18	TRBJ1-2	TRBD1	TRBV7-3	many	CASSLTSAGGAGNYGYTF	TGTGCCAGCAGCTTAACCAGTGCAGGGGGCGCGGGCAACTATGGCTACACCTTC
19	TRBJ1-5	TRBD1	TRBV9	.	CASSGSGTEHTHGNQPQHF	TGTGCCAGCAGCGGATCCGGGACAGAACATACCCATGGCAATCAGCCCCAGCATTTT
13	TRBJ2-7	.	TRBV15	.	CATRKGDDYEQYF	TGTGCCACCAGAAAGGGGGATGACTACGAGCAGTACTTC
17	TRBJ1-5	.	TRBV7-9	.	CASSYRGGRLPNQPQHF	TGTGCCAGCAGCTACCGAGGGGGGCGATTACCCAATCAGCCCCAGCATTTT
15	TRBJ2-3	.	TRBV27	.	CASSLMSSRTDTQYF	TGTGCCAGCAGTTTGATGTCTTCTCGCACAGATACGCAGTATTTT
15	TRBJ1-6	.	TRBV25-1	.	CASSEQSSYNSPLHF	TGTGCCAGCAGTGAACAGAGCTCCTATAATTCACCCCTCCACTTT
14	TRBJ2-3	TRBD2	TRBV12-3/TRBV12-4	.	CASRLAGGPDTQYF	TGTGCCAGCAGGTTAGCGGGAGGGCCAGATACGCAGTATTTT
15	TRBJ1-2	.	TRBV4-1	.	CASSQGTASNYGYTF	TGCGCCAGCAGCCAAGGGACAGCTTCTAACTATGGCTACACCTTC
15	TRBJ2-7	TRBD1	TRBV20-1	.	CSARDYGGRGHEQYF	TGCAGTGCTAGAGATTATGGTGGCAGGGGGCACGAGCAGTACTTC
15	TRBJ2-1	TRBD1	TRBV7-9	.	CASSRPGQAIGEQFF	TGTGCCAGCAGCCGACCGGGACAGGCTATAGGTGAGCAGTTCTTC
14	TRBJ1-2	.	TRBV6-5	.	CASSYGVSLDGYTF	TGTGCCAGCAGTTATGGCGTCAGCCTGGATGGCTACACCTTC
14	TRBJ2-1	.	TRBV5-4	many	CASSWGPGPVEQFF	TGTGCCAGCAGCTGGGGTCCCGGGCCTGTTGAGCAGTTCTTC
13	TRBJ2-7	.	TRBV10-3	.	CAITGAVHYEQYF	TGTGCCATCACCGGCGCCGTACACTACGAGCAGTACTTC
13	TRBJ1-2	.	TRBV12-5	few	CASGFRAAAGYTF	TGTGCTAGTGGTTTCCGGGCCGCGGCTGGCTACACCTTC
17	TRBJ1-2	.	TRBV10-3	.	CAISESGRSGTASSHTF	TGTGCCATCAGTGAGTCGGGCCGGTCCGGGACGGCATCTAGCCACACCTTC
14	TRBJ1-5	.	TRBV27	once	CASSSPGDNQPQHF	TGTGCCAGCAGTTCCCCCGGGGACAATCAGCCCCAGCATTTT
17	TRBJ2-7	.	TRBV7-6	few	CASSRASQYLKENEQYF	TGTGCCAGCAGCCGAGCCTCTCAGTACCTGAAGGAGAACGAGCAGTACTTC
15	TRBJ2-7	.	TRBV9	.	CASSVVAVGAGEQYF	TGTGCCAGCAGCGTAGTTGCAGTGGGGGCCGGCGAGCAGTACTTC
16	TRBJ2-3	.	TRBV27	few	CASSFPGHGSTDTQYF	TGTGCCAGCAGTTTTCCTGGACACGGTAGCACAGATACGCAGTATTTT